The next 20 T cell receptor beta chains were all read from a single sample in a study of blood T cell repertoires in COVID-19. This table comes from immunoSEQ multiplex PCR, and its TCRdb copy is limited to in-frame clones, with some not included. This sample has 200,000 to 250,000 clones, with approximately 88% found just once. Material for sequencing was PBMCs or T cells enriched from blood (not recorded which). The source is a woman under 40 who had been exposed to COVID-19.

This clone was seen once. The chain uses TRBV28 and TRBJ1-2; D may be TRBD1 (5 bases). Germline-derived CDR1 and CDR2 are MDHEN and SYDVKM. Trimming pared 2 bases from V and 6 bases from J, leaving 10 bases between. The CDR3 is made up of 13 amino acids. In DNA, the CDR3 is TGTGCCAGCAGTTTAAACAGGAAAAATGGCTACACCTTC. This gives the protein CASSLNRKNGYTF.

This chain links TRBV7-9 with TRBJ1-6; D uncertain. The ends were cut back, 5 bases at V and 8 bases at J, with 13 bases in the middle. The CDR3 contains 14 residues. The germline V gene encodes CDR1 SEHNR and CDR2 FQNEAQ (reference sequence). CDR3 sequence reads: CASSADLGHSPLHF. The CDR3 region has the DNA TGTGCCAGCAGCGCAGATCTGGGCCATTCACCCCTCCACTTT.

V and J are TRBV11-2 and TRBJ2-7; TRBD2 aligns across 9 bases. Germline lookup yields CDR1 SGHAT and CDR2 FQNNGV. This CDR3 spans 16 amino acids. The trim removed 1 base at V and 0 bases at J, leaving 4 bases unmatched. The CDR3 protein is CASSLASGTDSYEQYF. The CDR3 coding sequence is TGTGCCAGCAGCTTAGCTAGCGGGACAGACTCCTACGAGCAGTACTTC.

The count of this clone is one. In DNA form, the CDR3 reads TGTGCCAGCAGCTCGGACAGGGGACCTAACTATGGCTACACCTTC. Its protein product is CASSSDRGPNYGYTF. The chain employs TRBV6-5 and TRBJ1-2, with 9 bases identical to TRBD1. The junction had 5 bases not matched to a gene; V was cut back by 6 bases and J by 0 bases. The germline V gene encodes CDR1 MNHEY and CDR2 SVGAGI. The length of the CDR3 is 15 residues.

The DNA for the CDR3 is TGCAGTGCTAGTTTCGGGGAAAGGCAGACCCAGTACTTC. The encoded protein is CSASFGERQTQYF. The chain employs TRBV20-1 and TRBJ2-5, with D tentatively TRBD2 (5 bases). Trimming removed 3 bases at V and 6 bases at J, with 14 bases between. The CDR3 is 13 amino acids. Germline CDR1 is DFQATT and CDR2 is SNEGSKA (reference sequence).

The V gene is TRBV13, the J gene TRBJ2-4; tentatively, D is TRBD1 (6 bases). V was shortened by 5 bases and J by 6 bases, with 14 bases between the two germline ends. Germline assignment: CDR1 PRHDT and CDR2 FYEKMQ (reference sequence). CDR3 length: 14 amino acids. CDR3 amino acids: CASSRLQGPNIQYF. CDR3 DNA: TGTGCCAGCAGCCGACTACAGGGCCCAAACATTCAGTACTTC.

The V and J genes are TRBV5-4 and TRBJ1-4, with D maybe TRBD1 (6 bases). This CDR3 has 15 amino acids. The V gene lost 4 bases and the J gene lost 6 bases, with 16 bases spanning the gap. Per the germline V gene, CDR1 is SGHNT and CDR2 is YYREEE (reference sequence). As DNA, the CDR3 is TGTGCCAGCAGCAGCAGAAGAGGGGGAGATGAAAAACTGTTTTTT. Amino acids: CASSSRRGGDEKLFF.

The chain carries TRBV9 and TRBJ2-1; D is perhaps TRBD1 (6 bases). Germline V gives CDR1 SGDLS, CDR2 YYNGEE. The V end lost 5 bases, the J end lost 3 bases, and 9 bases lay between the germline ends. The CDR3 is made up of 13 amino acids. DNA for the CDR3: TGTGCCAGCAGACCGGACAGCTACAATGAGCAGTTCTTC. Its protein product is CASRPDSYNEQFF.

The CDR3 DNA reads TGTGCCAGCAGCCCAGACAGGGCGGGATCGACAGATACGCAGTATTTT. This translates into CASSPDRAGSTDTQYF. The chain recombines TRBV14 with TRBJ2-3; TRBD1 is a possible D gene (7 bases). The CDR3 runs to 16 residues. Germline lookup yields CDR1 SGHDN and CDR2 FVKESK. The V and J ends lost 4 bases and 3 bases respectively, with 17 bases between them.

In this sample, this clone turned up once. The J gene is TRBJ2-1, the V gene TRBV7-2; possibly TRBD1 for D (6 bases). V lost 4 bases and J 4 bases, leaving 23 bases between the germline ends. The CDR3 contains 18 residues. Germline assignment: CDR1 SGHTA and CDR2 FQGNSA. CDR3 residues: CASSSRHRDLRIYNEQFF. The CDR3 DNA reads as TGTGCCAGCAGCTCGAGACACAGGGATCTCCGTATTTACAATGAGCAGTTCTTC.

This clone appeared a single time. V usage is TRBV3-1 (or the pseudogene TRBV3-2) and J usage is TRBJ2-5, with D hard to call. The CDR3 runs 13 residues. The V end lost 4 bases, the J end lost 5 bases, and 11 bases lay between the germline ends. Germline CDR1 and CDR2: LGHDT and YNNKEL (reference sequence). This CDR3 reads CASSPGLLETQYF. CDR3 DNA: TGTGCCAGCAGCCCAGGTCTGTTGGAGACCCAGTACTTC.

The chain uses TRBV6-1 and TRBJ2-1, with TRBD2 matching 7 bases. This CDR3 has 14 amino acids. CDR1 is MNHNS, CDR2 SASEGT, per germline. Trimming cost V 2 bases and J 7 bases; bases outside gene matches: 5. The CDR3 spells CASSELAGVNEQFF. The CDR3 DNA reads as TGTGCCAGCAGTGAATTGGCGGGGGTTAATGAGCAGTTCTTC.

The chain carries TRBV27 and TRBJ1-5, with TRBD1 identical over 7 bases. Germline CDR1 reads MNHEY; CDR2 reads SMNVEV (reference sequence). Trimming took 4 bases from V and 8 from J; bases not matched to a gene: 8. This CDR3 spans 14 amino acids. The CDR3 here is CASSSTGSAKPQHF. DNA for the CDR3: TGTGCCAGCAGTTCGACAGGGTCGGCGAAGCCCCAGCATTTT.

This clone has just one count. The genes are TRBV28 and TRBJ1-1; perhaps TRBD1 as D (5 bases). V lost 5 bases, J lost 1 base, and 14 bases lay in between. The CDR3 runs 15 residues. Germline V gene sequence: CDR1 MDHEN, CDR2 SYDVKM. DNA for the CDR3: TGTGCCAGCAGTCACCCCGGGGGGGGGAACACTGAAGCTTTCTTT. Encoded protein: CASSHPGGGNTEAFF.

This clone occurred once. The chain joins TRBV4-1 to TRBJ2-1; 10 nucleotides align to TRBD2. Losses at the gene ends were 0 bases for V and 10 bases for J; bases not matched to a gene: 12. This CDR3 contains 17 residues. Germline V lookup: CDR1 MGHRA, CDR2 YSYEKL. CDR3 sequence: CASSQEASGRAFLEQFF. The DNA of the CDR3 is TGCGCCAGCAGCCAAGAAGCGAGCGGGAGGGCCTTTTTAGAGCAGTTCTTC.

The CDR3 is CAWSGQKNTEAFF. CDR3 in DNA: TGTGCCTGGAGTGGGCAGAAGAACACTGAAGCTTTCTTT. This rearrangement joins TRBV30 to TRBJ1-1; no clear D gene. CDR3 size: 13 residues. V lost 1 base to trimming and J lost 1 base, with 7 bases between them. From germline, CDR1 is GTSNPN and CDR2 SVGIG (reference sequence).

The chain is built from TRBV29-1 and TRBJ1-3, with D tentatively TRBD1 (5 bases). Trimming pared 7 bases from V and 2 bases from J, leaving 9 bases between. The CDR3 consists of 12 residues. Germline V gene data show CDR1 as SQVTM and CDR2 as ANQGSEA. CDR3 sequence: CSARTTGNTIYF. The CDR3 DNA follows: TGCAGCGCGAGGACAACTGGAAACACCATATATTTT.

The chain recombines TRBV5-5 with TRBJ2-7, with 9 bases matching TRBD2. The V gene end was trimmed by 4 bases and the J gene end by 6 bases; junction bases not matched to a gene: 2. This CDR3 region has 12 residues. In germline, CDR1 is SGHKS, CDR2 YYEKEE (reference sequence). CDR3 coding DNA: TGTGCCAGCAGCCGGACTAGCGCCGAGCAGTACTTC. The encoded protein is CASSRTSAEQYF.

The CDR3 loop reads CASSYPGQGAEAFF. CDR3 DNA sequence: TGTGCCAGCAGTTACCCCGGACAGGGCGCTGAAGCTTTCTTT. The rearrangement links TRBV6-5 to TRBJ1-1, with 8 bases matching TRBD1. This CDR3 has 14 residues. The junction had 5 bases not matched to a gene; V was cut back by 2 bases and J by 6 bases. CDR1 MNHEY and CDR2 SVGAGI come from the germline V gene.

In DNA form, the CDR3 reads TGTGCCAGCAGCTTCGGCAGACAGGGGATGTCTGAAGCTTTCTTT. It is translated as CASSFGRQGMSEAFF. The chain carries TRBV7-9 and TRBJ1-1; 8 bases are a match to TRBD1. Germline CDR1 and CDR2: SEHNR and FQNEAQ (reference sequence). The CDR3 spans 15 residues. The V and J ends lost 3 bases and 6 bases, in that order; junction bases with no gene match: 9.